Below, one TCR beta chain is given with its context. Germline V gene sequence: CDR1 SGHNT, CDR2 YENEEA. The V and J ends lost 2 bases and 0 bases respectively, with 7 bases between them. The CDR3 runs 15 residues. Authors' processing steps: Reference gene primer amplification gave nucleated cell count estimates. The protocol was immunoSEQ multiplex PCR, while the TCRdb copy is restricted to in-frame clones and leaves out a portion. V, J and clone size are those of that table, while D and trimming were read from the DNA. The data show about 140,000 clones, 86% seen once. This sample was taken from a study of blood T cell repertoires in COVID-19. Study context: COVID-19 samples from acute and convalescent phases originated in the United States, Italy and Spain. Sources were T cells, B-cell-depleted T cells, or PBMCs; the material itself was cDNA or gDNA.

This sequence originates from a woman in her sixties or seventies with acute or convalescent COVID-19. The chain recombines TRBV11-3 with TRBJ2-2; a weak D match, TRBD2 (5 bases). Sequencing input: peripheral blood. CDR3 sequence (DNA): TGTGCCAGCAGCTTACGGACTTCGAACACCGGGGAGCTGTTTTTT. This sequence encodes CASSLRTSNTGELFF. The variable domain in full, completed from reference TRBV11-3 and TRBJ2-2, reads EAGVVQSPRYKIIEKKQPVAFWCNPISGHNTLYWYLQNLGQGPELLIRYENEEAVDDSQLPKDRFSAERLKGVDSTLKIQPAELGDSAVYLCASSLRTSNTGELFFGEGSRLTVL.